Following are 17 T cell receptor beta chains from one sample sequenced in a study of shared clonotypes between healthy human individuals. Sequencing used immunoSEQ multiplex PCR; TCRdb keeps in-frame clones, though not all of them. The table has approximately 500,000 clones, 79% seen once. Sequencing was performed on PBMCs. The receptor source for this set is a woman aged 40 to 50 in good health. Some clones in this sample may be carry-over from other donors' samples.

This chain uses TRBV27 with TRBJ2-7, with 14 bases that match TRBD2. CDR3 size: 16 residues. Trimming at V came to 4 bases and at J to 3 bases, leaving 5 bases not matched to a gene. Germline loops: CDR1 MNHEY, CDR2 SMNVEV (reference sequence). The CDR3 protein is CASSSGTSGSFYEQYF. Here the CDR3 DNA reads TGTGCCAGCAGTTCCGGGACTAGCGGGAGTTTCTACGAGCAGTACTTC.

The chain employs TRBV5-6 and TRBJ2-7, with TRBD2 matching 7 bases. Germline assignment: CDR1 SGHDT and CDR2 YYEEEE. V shed 0 bases, J shed 3 bases, and the junction held 3 bases outside the gene matches. This CDR3 contains 14 residues. CDR3 in DNA: TGTGCCAGCAGCTTGGTGGGAGGGTACTACGAGCAGTACTTC. This codes for CASSLVGGYYEQYF.

This clone was seen a single time. The rearrangement links TRBV2 to TRBJ2-7, with 10 positions matching TRBD1. This CDR3 has 13 amino acids. Trimming cost V 8 bases and J 4 bases; bases outside gene matches: 5. CDR1 is SNHLY, CDR2 FYNNEI, per germline. This CDR3 reads CASSWTGGYEQYF. In DNA, the CDR3 is TGTGCCAGCTCGTGGACAGGGGGGTACGAGCAGTACTTC.

The chain carries TRBV10-3 and TRBJ2-7; 10 nucleotides match TRBD1. The germline CDR1 and CDR2 sequences are ENHRY and SYGVKD. This CDR3 is 13 amino acids long. The V and J ends lost 10 bases and 6 bases, in that order; junction bases with no gene match: 9. The CDR3: CASGTGAFSEQYF. The CDR3 bases are TGTGCCAGTGGGACAGGGGCCTTTAGCGAGCAGTACTTC.

As to this clone: A junction boundary mismatches the germline segment, possibly from a read error. The V gene is TRBV2, the J gene TRBJ1-2, with D possibly being TRBD1 (5 bases). This CDR3 comprises 15 residues. The germline gives CDR1 SNHLY, CDR2 FYNNEI. The CDR3: CVSSEIRDVAYGYTF. CDR3 coding DNA: TGTGTCAGCAGTGAAATAAGGGACGTCGCCTATGGCTACACCTTC.

The chain recombines TRBV18 with TRBJ2-2, with D unresolved. Germline V gene data show CDR1 as KGHSH and CDR2 as LQKENI. The CDR3 runs to 13 residues. V was pared by 4 bases and J by 4 bases, with 7 bases between. CDR3 DNA sequence: TGTGCCAGCTCACGCGAGAGCACCGGGGAGCTGTTTTTT. This translates into CASSRESTGELFF.

The CDR3 region has the DNA TGTGCCAGCAGTGATAGAACGGGCGCTGTGGAGACCCAGTACTTC. It translates to CASSDRTGAVETQYF. The V gene is TRBV2, the J gene TRBJ2-5, with D uncertain. The CDR3 is made up of 15 amino acids. CDR1 is SNHLY, CDR2 FYNNEI, per germline. Deletions cut 3 bases from V and 5 bases from J, with 16 bases between.

J is TRBJ2-3 and V is TRBV5-1; D remains ambiguous. The CDR3 has 16 residues. Trimming shortened V by 1 base and J by 0 bases, and 12 bases separated the two germline ends. Germline assignment: CDR1 SGHRS and CDR2 YFSETQ. Written as DNA, the CDR3 is TGCGCCAGCAGCTTGTCAGGTAGCTCGAGCACAGATACGCAGTATTTT. Translated: CASSLSGSSSTDTQYF.

This clone was observed a few times. The chain carries TRBV10-2 and TRBJ2-7; the D is unclear. Trimming pared 3 bases from V and 3 bases from J, leaving 9 bases between. CDR1 is WSHSY, CDR2 SAAADI, per germline. CDR3 length: 13 amino acids. This CDR3 reads CASSDWQRYEQYF. CDR3 in DNA: TGCGCCAGCAGTGACTGGCAGCGCTACGAGCAGTACTTC.

This clone was seen a few times. The J gene is TRBJ2-7, the V gene TRBV18, with D uncertain. This CDR3 has 15 residues. Per the germline V gene, CDR1 is KGHSH and CDR2 is LQKENI. Trimming removed 2 bases at V and 3 bases at J, with 14 bases between. The CDR3 here is CASSPDVGSVYEQYF. CDR3 nucleotide sequence: TGTGCCAGCTCACCAGACGTGGGGTCGGTCTACGAGCAGTACTTC.

The J gene is TRBJ2-5, the V gene TRBV11-1; maybe TRBD1 (5 bases). Germline V gene sequence: CDR1 SGHAT, CDR2 FQDESV (reference sequence). V was trimmed by 1 base and J by 1 base, leaving 10 bases between them. The CDR3 covers 15 residues. The CDR3 region is CASSLGARVQETQYF. CDR3 sequence (DNA): TGTGCCAGCAGCTTAGGTGCCAGGGTCCAAGAGACCCAGTACTTC.

The chain has TRBV18 and TRBJ2-7; no clear D gene. Per the germline V gene, CDR1 is KGHSH and CDR2 is LQKENI. V shed 4 bases and J shed 3 bases, with 13 bases lying between them. This CDR3 contains 14 residues. CDR3 loop: CASSQIGNSYEQYF. The CDR3, as DNA: TGTGCCAGCTCACAAATTGGCAACAGCTACGAGCAGTACTTC.

The chain has TRBV7-8 and TRBJ2-5; D remains ambiguous. Germline V gives CDR1 SGHVS, CDR2 FQNEAQ. The CDR3 covers 13 residues. V dropped 7 bases and J dropped 5 bases, with 14 bases sitting between them. The DNA of the CDR3 is TGTGCCAGCACCATCAGCCTCAGGGAGACCCAGTACTTC. It codes for CASTISLRETQYF.

The V gene is TRBV18, the J gene TRBJ2-1; 9 nucleotides match TRBD1. Germline CDR1 KGHSH, CDR2 LQKENI. Trimming cost V 6 bases and J 3 bases; bases outside gene matches: 3. This CDR3 spans 14 amino acids. CDR3 residues: CASSPDRGYNEQFF. CDR3 sequence (DNA): TGTGCCAGCTCGCCGGACAGGGGCTACAATGAGCAGTTCTTC.

This clone was counted between two and nine times. Other DNA sequences of this sample code for an identical CDR3. This chain connects TRBV11-3 to TRBJ2-2; no clear D. Germline lookup yields CDR1 SGHNT and CDR2 YENEEA. This CDR3 has 11 amino acids. Trimming shortened V by 4 bases and J by 5 bases, and 2 bases separated the two germline ends. The CDR3 DNA sequence: TGTGCCAGCAGCTCTACCGGGGAGCTGTTTTTT. This gives the protein CASSSTGELFF.

The gene calls are TRBV5-1 and TRBJ2-7; tentatively, D is TRBD2 (6 bases). Germline CDR1 reads SGHRS; CDR2 reads YFSETQ. The CDR3 sequence is 16 residues long. The ends were cut back, 0 bases at V and 2 bases at J, with 15 bases in the middle. CDR3 protein: CASSLAASVSPYEQYF. DNA for the CDR3: TGCGCCAGCAGCTTGGCGGCTAGCGTATCCCCCTACGAGCAGTACTTC. Full variable domain (remainder filled in from reference TRBV5-1 and TRBJ2-7): KAGVTQTPRYLIKTRGQQVTLSCSPISGHRSVSWYQQTPGQGLQFLFEYFSETQRNKGNFPGRFSGRQFSNSRSEMNVSTLELGDSALYLCASSLAASVSPYEQYFGPGTRLTVT.

The V and J genes are TRBV6-1 and TRBJ1-1, with D maybe TRBD1 (6 bases). V was shortened by 5 bases and J by 1 base, with 8 bases between the two germline ends. This CDR3 comprises 13 residues. Germline CDR1 MNHNS, CDR2 SASEGT. CDR3 region: CASSTTGNTEAFF. DNA of the CDR3: TGTGCCAGCAGTACGACAGGGAACACTGAAGCTTTCTTT.